The present T cell receptor (beta chain) was sequenced within a study of technical replicates of blood from a few donors. Germline-derived CDR1 and CDR2 are SGHNT and YENEEA. This CDR3 has 14 residues. Trimming removed 5 bases at V and 0 bases at J, with 8 bases between. Libraries were prepared by immunoSEQ multiplex PCR; TCRdb keeps only in-frame clonotypes and omits some of them. This sample has some 58,000 clones, with 85% to 95% found just once. The V call is TRBV11-3, the J call TRBJ2-1; D unresolved. The clonotype originates from a human donor in good health. Sequences were obtained from T cells isolated from PBMCs. CDR3 protein: CASSLGSSYNEQFF. CDR3 bases: TGTGCCAGCAGCCTCGGTTCCTCCTACAATGAGCAGTTCTTC.